This passage covers 6 T cell receptor beta chains from one sample sequenced in a study of blood T cell repertoires in COVID-19 (dated by TCRdb to between 2020 and 2021). Library preparation employed the immunoSEQ multiplex PCR assay. TCRdb stores this immuneACCESS table with in-frame sequences only. Part of the clones is absent; in the studies checked, under half of the shortfall reflects unresolved V genes, and no reason is known for the rest. The sample has more than 300,000 clones on record, under 90% of them singletons. The ten largest account for over 3.5% of the sample. The source material was PBMCs or T cells enriched from blood (not recorded which). These TCRs come from a man younger than 45 who had recovered from COVID-19.

This sequence joins TRBV19 and TRBJ2-5, with 8 bases fitting TRBD2. V gave up 8 bases and J gave up 2 bases; unmatched junction bases: 7. In germline, CDR1 is LNHDA, CDR2 SQIVND (reference sequence). The CDR3 runs 14 residues. CDR3 nucleotides: TGTGCCAGTGGGAAAAGCGGGGGACAAGAGACCCAGTACTTC. Encoded protein: CASGKSGGQETQYF.

The chain links TRBV3-1 (or the pseudogene TRBV3-2) to TRBJ1-5; 7 bases agree with TRBD1. The CDR3 length is 13 residues. After removal of 3 bases from V and 9 bases from J, the junction contained 5 bases not matched to a gene. Looked up from germline, CDR1 is LGHDT and CDR2 is YNNKEL (reference sequence). The CDR3 loop reads CASSHEDRRPQHF. Here the CDR3 DNA reads TGTGCCAGCAGCCACGAGGACAGGAGGCCCCAGCATTTT.

The chain recombines TRBV6-5 with TRBJ2-2, with D possibly TRBD2 on 6 matching bases. The CDR3 loop spans 15 amino acids. Germline V gene lookup returns CDR1 MNHEY and CDR2 SVGAGI. The V end was cut by 5 bases, the J end by 6 bases, with 16 bases between. CDR3 in amino acids: CASSNSAAGPGELFF. For the CDR3, the DNA is TGTGCCAGCAGTAATTCCGCGGCGGGGCCCGGGGAGCTGTTTTTT.

The sample holds a few counts of this clone. The V gene is TRBV11-3, the J gene TRBJ2-2, with D possibly TRBD1 on 5 matching bases. Trimming took 5 bases from V and 7 from J, leaving 14 bases between them. Per germline, CDR1 SGHNT and CDR2 YENEEA. This CDR3 region has 14 residues. The CDR3 region is CASSVRGRGGELFF. Written as DNA, the CDR3 is TGTGCCAGCAGCGTGCGCGGAAGGGGCGGGGAGCTGTTTTTT.

V and J are TRBV29-1 and TRBJ2-3, with D possibly matching TRBD2 (5 bases). This CDR3 comprises 13 residues. Germline V gene data show CDR1 as SQVTM and CDR2 as ANQGSEA. Trimming left V 6 bases short and J 2 bases short, with 12 bases between. The DNA of the CDR3 is TGCAGCGTAGCCGGGATCCACACAGATACGCAGTATTTT. Amino acids: CSVAGIHTDTQYF.

V gene TRBV6-5 combines with J gene TRBJ2-1, with TRBD1 matching 7 bases. The V segment lost 7 bases and the J segment 7 bases; nucleotides outside the gene matches: 7. This CDR3 has 13 amino acids. The germline V gene has CDR1 MNHEY and CDR2 SVGAGI. DNA for the CDR3: TGTGCCAGCACTGGACAGGCCCGAAATGAGCAGTTCTTC. Its protein product is CASTGQARNEQFF.